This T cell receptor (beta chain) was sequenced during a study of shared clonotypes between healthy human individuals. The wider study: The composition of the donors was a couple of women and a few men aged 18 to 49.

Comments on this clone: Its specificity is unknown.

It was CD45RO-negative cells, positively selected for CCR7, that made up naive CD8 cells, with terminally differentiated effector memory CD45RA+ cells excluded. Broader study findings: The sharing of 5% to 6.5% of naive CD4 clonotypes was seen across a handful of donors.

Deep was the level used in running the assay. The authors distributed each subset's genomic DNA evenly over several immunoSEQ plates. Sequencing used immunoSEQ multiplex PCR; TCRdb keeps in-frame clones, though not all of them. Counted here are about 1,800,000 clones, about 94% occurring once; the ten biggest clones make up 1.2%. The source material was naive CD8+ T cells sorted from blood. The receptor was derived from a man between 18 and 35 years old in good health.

The DNA for the CDR3 is TGTGCCAGCAGTTTAGGCCACCCCAGTTCGGGAGAGCAGTACTTC. It codes for CASSLGHPSSGEQYF. The chain uses TRBV28 and TRBJ2-7, with D tentatively TRBD2 (5 bases). Trimming removed 2 bases from V and 7 bases from J, with 18 bases in between. Germline-derived CDR1 and CDR2 are MDHEN and SYDVKM. The CDR3 sequence is 15 residues long.